This is a list of T cell receptor beta chains from one sample in a study of tumor-infiltrating lymphocytes in primary liver carcinoma. From the multiplex PCR reads, TCRdb called clonotypes with MiXCR, one entry per CDR3 protein. Of 310,000 or so distinct CDR3 sequences detected, around three fifths appear once; the ten largest clones hold about 15%. The sample comprised peripheral blood. The receptors originated from a woman aged 25 to 45 with primary liver carcinoma and hepatitis B virus infection. Each CDR3 is given with its conserved first and last residue. The order of the fields is clone size, V gene, D gene, J gene, CDR3 DNA, CDR3 protein. D genes are given only for firm matches. Clone size is shown for a subset of rows, as once, few, many or a class of expanded clone.

many	TRBV29-1	-	TRBJ2-1	TGCAGCGTTGAGCGGAATGAGCAGTTCTTC	CSVERNEQFF
-	TRBV25-1	-	TRBJ1-4	TGTGCCAGCAGTGAACATCTCCGTGGAGAAAAACTGTTTTTT	CASSEHLRGEKLFF
-	TRBV12-5	-	TRBJ2-1	TGTGATAGTGGTAGGACTGGGCGCAGTGAGCAGTTCTTC	CDSGRTGRSEQFF
-	TRBV2	-	TRBJ2-7	TGTGCCAGCAACCAACAGGGACTCTACGAGCAGTACTTC	CASNQQGLYEQYF
few	TRBV7-9	-	TRBJ2-7	TGTGCCAGCAGCAACAGAAGGGGTAACGAGCAGTACTTC	CASSNRRGNEQYF
few	TRBV4-1	-	TRBJ2-5	TGCGCCAGCAGCCAAGGAGGTAAAGCACTTCAAGAGACCCAGTACTTC	CASSQGGKALQETQYF
few	TRBV10-1	-	TRBJ2-5	TGCGCCAGCAGTGAGTCTTCGGTCCCAGGGACCCAGTACTTC	CASSESSVPGTQYF
-	TRBV11-2	-	TRBJ2-3	TGTGCCAGTAGCCGGACGGTTAGCACGGATACGCAGTATTTT	CASSRTVSTDTQYF
many	TRBV11-3	-	TRBJ2-1	TGTGCCAGCAGCCCCCGGGACAAATACAATGAGCAGTTCTTC	CASSPRDKYNEQFF
-	TRBV11-2	TRBD2	TRBJ2-1	TGTGCCAGCCGCTCCCAGTGGGAGGGTCCTCCCAATGAACAGTTCTTC	CASRSQWEGPPNEQFF
many	TRBV12-3/TRBV12-4	-	TRBJ1-1	TGTGCCAGCAGTTTCTGGGATGCAAACACTGAAGCTTTCTTT	CASSFWDANTEAFF
many	TRBV11-2	-	TRBJ2-3	TGTGCCAGCAGCTTAGACATTCGGCGGAGGTACACAGATACGCAGTATTTT	CASSLDIRRRYTDTQYF
once	TRBV11-2	-	TRBJ2-1	TGTACCAGCAGCTTAGAGATAAGTCTCGCGGGGGAGCAGTTCTTC	CTSSLEISLAGEQFF
few	TRBV28	-	TRBJ1-5	TGTGCCAGCAGTGGGGGCCATAGCAATCAGCCCCAGCATTTT	CASSGGHSNQPQHF
-	TRBV28	-	TRBJ2-3	TGTGCCACCCTACGGGGCAGCACAGATACGCAGTATTTT	CATLRGSTDTQYF
-	TRBV7-9	TRBD2	TRBJ2-7	TGTGCCAGCAGCTTAAGCGGGATACCCTACGAGCAGTACTTC	CASSLSGIPYEQYF
-	TRBV5-5	-	TRBJ2-1	TGTGCCAGCACCATCTGGGGGGACGATGGTCTTACTGAGCAGTTCTTC	CASTIWGDDGLTEQFF
few	TRBV6-2/TRBV6-3	-	TRBJ2-3	TGTGCCAGCAGCTGGGGACTGTCTAGCACAGATACGCAGTATTTT	CASSWGLSSTDTQYF
-	TRBV29-1	-	TRBJ2-2	TGCAGCGTTCCCTTTAAGGGGAACACCGAGGACCTGTTTTTT	CSVPFKGNTEDLFF
-	TRBV11-1	TRBD2	TRBJ2-1	TGTGCTATCAAGGGGACTAGCGGGAACAATGAGCGGTTATTC	CAIKGTSGNNERLF
-	TRBV11-3	-	TRBJ1-6	TGTGCTAGCAGCCAAGGACAGAATTCACCCCTCCACTTT	CASSQGQNSPLHF
few	TRBV11-2	-	TRBJ2-1	TGTGCCAACAGCTCCCTAGTCAGTATCAATGAGCAGTTCTTC	CANSSLVSINEQFF
once	TRBV11-2	TRBD2	TRBJ2-1	TGTGCCAACAGCCTCAGCGCTTTGGGACTAGCGGATAGGAGCTCCTACAATGAGCGGTTCTTC	CANSLSALGLADRSSYNERFF
-	TRBV5-1	-	TRBJ1-1	TGCGCGAGGAGCGGGGGACCTACGAACACTGAAGCTTTCTTT	CARSGGPTNTEAFF
few	TRBV5-6	-	TRBJ2-7	-	CANSFGTGAFEQCF
-	TRBV6-5	-	TRBJ1-1	TGTGCCAGCAGGGCCAGGGGTGGGGGGACTGAAGCTTTCTTT	CASRARGGGTEAFF
many	TRBV6-2/TRBV6-3	-	TRBJ2-1	TGTGCCAGCAGGAAAGTTGGTGAGCAGTTCTTC	CASRKVGEQFF
-	TRBV7-3	-	TRBJ2-3	TGTGCCAGCAGCTTAGCATCCGGGACAGATACGCAGTATTTT	CASSLASGTDTQYF
-	TRBV6-2/TRBV6-3	-	TRBJ1-2	TGCGCCGTCCTCGGGCGAGGCTACATCTTC	CAVLGRGYIF
few	TRBV6-2/TRBV6-3	-	TRBJ1-6	TGTGCCAGCAGTTACGGCAGGGGAGGATGGAGACGTTCACCCCTCCACTTT	CASSYGRGGWRRSPLHF
many	TRBV6-1	-	TRBJ2-6	TGTGCCAGCAGTGGACGGTCTACTGGGGCCAACGTCCTGACTTTC	CASSGRSTGANVLTF
few	TRBV6-5	-	TRBJ2-6	TGTGCCAGCAGTTACTCGCTAAGCCGTCTTGGAACCGGGGCCAACGTCCTGACTTTC	CASSYSLSRLGTGANVLTF
few	TRBV6-5	TRBD1	TRBJ1-6	TGTGCCAGCAGCCCTCGACAGGGAACAAATTCACCCCTCCACTTT	CASSPRQGTNSPLHF
few	TRBV7-9	TRBD2	TRBJ2-7	TGTGCCAGCAGCTACGGGACTAGCGGGGACGAGCAGTACTTC	CASSYGTSGDEQYF
many	TRBV29-1	-	TRBJ1-1	TGCAGCGTCCGACCGGTTAACACTGAAGCTTTCTTT	CSVRPVNTEAFF
once	TRBV11-2	TRBD2	TRBJ2-1	TGTGCCAGCAGCCCGGGACTAGCGCTCTCCAATGAGCAGTTCTTC	CASSPGLALSNEQFF
-	TRBV4-1	TRBD2	TRBJ2-1	TGCGCCAGCAGCCCGACCACCAAGGGACTAGCGGGAACGAATGAGCAGTTCTTC	CASSPTTKGLAGTNEQFF
many	TRBV11-2	-	TRBJ2-2	TGTGCCAGCAGCTCAGGTTGGACCGGGGAGCTGTTTTTT	CASSSGWTGELFF
-	TRBV6-1	TRBD2	TRBJ2-5	TGTGCCAGCAGTGATTTGTGGGAGGGGAGGACTAGCGGGAGGGTATGGATCGAGACCCAGTACTTC	CASSDLWEGRTSGRVWIETQYF
-	TRBV11-2	-	TRBJ2-7	TGTCCCAGCACCTCATCTTGGGGGGAGCAGTACTTT	CPSTSSWGEQYF
-	TRBV5-4	-	TRBJ2-5	TGTGCCAGCGGCTTGGGAGTCCAAGAGACCCAGTACTTC	CASGLGVQETQYF
-	TRBV6-5	-	TRBJ1-6	TGTGCCAGCAGTTACGTCGGGGGGCTGGGGTCCTATAATTCACCCCTCCACTTT	CASSYVGGLGSYNSPLHF
-	TRBV7-9	-	TRBJ1-1	TGTGCCAGCAGCGCCACGAGGTGGGGCTCCATGAACACTGAAGCTCTCTTT	CASSATRWGSMNTEALF
-	TRBV7-8	TRBD2	TRBJ2-1	TGTGCCAGCAGCTCCTCCACTAGCGGGAGAAGTGGGAACTACAATGAGCAGTTCTTC	CASSSSTSGRSGNYNEQFF
many	TRBV12-3/TRBV12-4	-	TRBJ2-3	TGTGCCAGCAGTCCCCGGGCAGGGAGAGATACGCAGTATTTT	CASSPRAGRDTQYF
many	TRBV4-2	TRBD1	TRBJ1-1	TGTGCCAGCAGCCAGACTCAGGGGGGCTTCACTGAAGCTTTCTTT	CASSQTQGGFTEAFF
few	TRBV6-5	-	TRBJ2-1	TGTGCCAGCAGGTTAGCCCGCTCCTACAATGGGCAGTTCTTC	CASRLARSYNGQFF
many	TRBV11-3	-	TRBJ1-1	TGTGCCAGCAGCCCTAGGGGGGACACCCAAGGTACTGAAGCTTTCTTT	CASSPRGDTQGTEAFF
few	TRBV12-3/TRBV12-4	-	TRBJ2-2	TGTGCCACTAGCAGGGCAGAGAACACCGGGGAGCTGCTTTTT	CATSRAENTGELLF
few	TRBV6-2/TRBV6-3	TRBD1	TRBJ1-6	TGTGCCAGCAGTACTGGGACAGGGTCGCTATGGAATTCACCCCTCCACTTT	CASSTGTGSLWNSPLHF
many	TRBV12-3/TRBV12-4	TRBD2	TRBJ2-3	TGTGCCAGCAGTCTTATAGCGGGGCGCACAGATACGCAGTATTTT	CASSLIAGRTDTQYF
-	TRBV10-2	TRBD1	TRBJ1-2	TGCGCCAGCAGTCCGCGGACAGGGTCTAGCTATGGCTACACCTTC	CASSPRTGSSYGYTF
few	TRBV11-2	-	TRBJ2-1	TGTGCCAGCAGCCTAGGGGCGCAAGTTGGAGGAGATCAGTTCTTC	CASSLGAQVGGDQFF
-	TRBV5-4	TRBD2	TRBJ2-1	TGTGCCAGCAGCCTCCTAGCGGGAAATCCTGGCGCTAATGAGCAGTTCTTC	CASSLLAGNPGANEQFF
many	TRBV4-3	TRBD2	TRBJ2-3	TGCGCCAGCAGCCAAGATAGACCCCCTAGCGGGAGGATGTTCACAGATACGCAGTATTTT	CASSQDRPPSGRMFTDTQYF
-	TRBV10-2	TRBD2	TRBJ2-4	TGCGACAGCAGTGACATAGGACTAGCCGTTGAAGGCGGAGTAGCTAAAAACATTCAGTACTTC	CDSSDIGLAVEGGVAKNIQYF
-	TRBV7-9	TRBD2	TRBJ2-1	TGTGTCAGCAGCTTACTAGCGGGAGATGAGCAGTTCTTC	CVSSLLAGDEQFF
-	TRBV7-8	-	TRBJ2-7	TGTGCCAGCAGCTTAATCCCCGGGACCTACGAGCAGTACTTC	CASSLIPGTYEQYF